This T cell receptor beta chain was recorded in a study of identical twins. This clonotype was counted many times. The CDR3 runs 15 residues. CDR1 is MGHRA, CDR2 YSYEKL, per germline. V was pared by 4 bases and J by 5 bases, with 5 bases of the junction left unmatched. From the 5' RACE reads, TCRdb called clonotypes with MiXCR, one entry per CDR3 protein. The sample includes around 680,000 distinct CDR3 sequences, less than 10% of them seen just once. This same sample was also part of a study on yellow fever vaccine responses in identical twins.

Sequenced material: PBMCs. The clonotype comes from a woman aged 18 to 35 in good health. This chain joins TRBV4-1 and TRBJ2-2; 9 nucleotides align to TRBD2. CDR3 nucleotides: TGCGCCAGCAGCCTAGCGGGAGAAGGAACCGGGGAGCTGTTTTTT. Encoded protein: CASSLAGEGTGELFF.